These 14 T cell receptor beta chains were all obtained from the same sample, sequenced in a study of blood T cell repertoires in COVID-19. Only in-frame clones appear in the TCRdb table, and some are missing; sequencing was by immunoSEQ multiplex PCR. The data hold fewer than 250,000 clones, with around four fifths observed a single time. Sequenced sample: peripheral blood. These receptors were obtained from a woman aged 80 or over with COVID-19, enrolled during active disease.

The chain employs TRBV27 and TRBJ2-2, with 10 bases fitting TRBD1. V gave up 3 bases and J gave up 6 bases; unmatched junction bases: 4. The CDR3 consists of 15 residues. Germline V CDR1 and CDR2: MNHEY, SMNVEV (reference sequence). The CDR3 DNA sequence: TGTGCCAGCAGTTTGACAGGGGGCAGGGCCGGGGAGCTGTTTTTT. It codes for CASSLTGGRAGELFF.

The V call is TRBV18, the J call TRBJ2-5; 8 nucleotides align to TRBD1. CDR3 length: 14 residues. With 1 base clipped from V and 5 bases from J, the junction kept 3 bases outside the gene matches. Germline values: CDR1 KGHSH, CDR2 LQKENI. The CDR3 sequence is CASSPRTGTETQYF. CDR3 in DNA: TGTGCCAGCTCACCACGGACAGGGACGGAGACCCAGTACTTC.

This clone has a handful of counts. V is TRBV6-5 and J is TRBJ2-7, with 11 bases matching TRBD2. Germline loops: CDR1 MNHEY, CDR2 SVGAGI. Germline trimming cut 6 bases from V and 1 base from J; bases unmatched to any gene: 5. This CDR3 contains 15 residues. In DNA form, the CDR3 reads TGTGCCAGCAGCTCACTAGCGGGGGCATCCTACGAGCAGTACGTC. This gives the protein CASSSLAGASYEQYV.

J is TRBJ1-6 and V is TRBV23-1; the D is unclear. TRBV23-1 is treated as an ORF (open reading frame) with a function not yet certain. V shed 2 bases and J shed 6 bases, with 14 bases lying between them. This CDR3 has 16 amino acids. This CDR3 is CASSQRWEATNSPLHF. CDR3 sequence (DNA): TGCGCCAGCAGTCAAAGGTGGGAGGCTACTAATTCACCCCTCCACTTT.

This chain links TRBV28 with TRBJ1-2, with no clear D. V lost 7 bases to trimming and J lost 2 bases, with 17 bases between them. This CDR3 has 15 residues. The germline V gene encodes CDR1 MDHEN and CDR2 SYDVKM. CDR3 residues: CASTLGEGKNYGYTF. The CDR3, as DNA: TGTGCCAGCACCCTCGGGGAGGGAAAGAACTATGGCTACACCTTC.

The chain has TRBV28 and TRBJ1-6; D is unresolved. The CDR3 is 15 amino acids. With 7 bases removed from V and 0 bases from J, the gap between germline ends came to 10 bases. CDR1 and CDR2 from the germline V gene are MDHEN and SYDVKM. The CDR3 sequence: CASTDGSSYNSPLHF. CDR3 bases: TGTGCCAGCACGGACGGGAGCTCCTATAATTCACCCCTCCACTTT.

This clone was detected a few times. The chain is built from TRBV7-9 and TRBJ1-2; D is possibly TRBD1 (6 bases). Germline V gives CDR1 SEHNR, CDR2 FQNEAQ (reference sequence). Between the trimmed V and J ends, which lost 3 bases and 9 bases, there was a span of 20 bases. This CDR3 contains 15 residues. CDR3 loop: CASSFEGTREGSYTF. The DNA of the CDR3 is TGTGCCAGCAGCTTCGAGGGGACACGGGAGGGGAGCTACACCTTC.

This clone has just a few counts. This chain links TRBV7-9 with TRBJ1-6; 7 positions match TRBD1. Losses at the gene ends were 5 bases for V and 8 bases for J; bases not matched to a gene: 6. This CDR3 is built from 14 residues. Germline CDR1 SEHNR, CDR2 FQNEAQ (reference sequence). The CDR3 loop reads CASSPDRPDSPLHF. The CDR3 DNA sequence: TGTGCCAGCAGCCCGGACAGGCCGGATTCACCCCTCCACTTT.

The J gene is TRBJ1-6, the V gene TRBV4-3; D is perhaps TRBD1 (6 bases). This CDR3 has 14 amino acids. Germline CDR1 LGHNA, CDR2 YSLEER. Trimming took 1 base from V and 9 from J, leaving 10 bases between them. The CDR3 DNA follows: TGCGCCAGCAGCCAAGGGACAGAACTTTCACCCCTCCACTTT. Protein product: CASSQGTELSPLHF.

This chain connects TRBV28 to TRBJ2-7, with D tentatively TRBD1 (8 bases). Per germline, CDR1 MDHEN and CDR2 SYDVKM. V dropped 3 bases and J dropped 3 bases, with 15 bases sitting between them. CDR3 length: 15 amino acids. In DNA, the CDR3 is TGTGCCAGCAGTTTGGGGGGGACAGGTCTCTACGAGCAGTACGTC. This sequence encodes CASSLGGTGLYEQYV.

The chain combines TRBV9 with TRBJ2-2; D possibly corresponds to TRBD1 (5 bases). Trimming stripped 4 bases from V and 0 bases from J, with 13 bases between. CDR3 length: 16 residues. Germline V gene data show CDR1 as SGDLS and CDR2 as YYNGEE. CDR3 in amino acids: CASSLTVNANTGELFF. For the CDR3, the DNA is TGTGCCAGCAGCCTGACAGTTAACGCGAACACCGGGGAGCTGTTTTTT.

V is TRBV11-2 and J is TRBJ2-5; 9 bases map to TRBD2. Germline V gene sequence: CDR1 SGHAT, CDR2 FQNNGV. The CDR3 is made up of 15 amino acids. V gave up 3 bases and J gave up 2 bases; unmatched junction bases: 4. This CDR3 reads CASSFSGGLQETQYF. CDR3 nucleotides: TGTGCCAGCAGCTTCAGCGGGGGGTTACAAGAGACCCAGTACTTC.

CDR3 in amino acids: CASSRGLAGDGDTQYF. CDR3 bases: TGTGCCAGCAGCCGAGGACTAGCGGGGGATGGAGATACGCAGTATTTT. The chain is built from TRBV7-3 and TRBJ2-3; 13 bases are shared with TRBD2. The V gene end was trimmed by 5 bases and the J gene end by 5 bases; junction bases not matched to a gene: 7. Germline V gene sequence: CDR1 SGHTA, CDR2 FQGTGA. This CDR3 has 16 residues. Variable domain in full (rest from reference TRBV7-3 and TRBJ2-3): GAGVSQTPSNKVTEKGKYVELRCDPISGHTALYWYRQSLGQGPEFLIYFQGTGAADDSGLPNDRFFAVRPEGSVSTLKIQRTERGDSAVYLCASSRGLAGDGDTQYFGPGTRLTVL.

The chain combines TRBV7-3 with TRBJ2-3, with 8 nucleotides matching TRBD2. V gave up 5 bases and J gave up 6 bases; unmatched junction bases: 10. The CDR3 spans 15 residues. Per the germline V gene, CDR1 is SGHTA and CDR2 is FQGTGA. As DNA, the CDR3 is TGTGCCAGCAGCCAAGCCGGGACTAGAGGTGATACGCAGTATTTT. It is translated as CASSQAGTRGDTQYF.